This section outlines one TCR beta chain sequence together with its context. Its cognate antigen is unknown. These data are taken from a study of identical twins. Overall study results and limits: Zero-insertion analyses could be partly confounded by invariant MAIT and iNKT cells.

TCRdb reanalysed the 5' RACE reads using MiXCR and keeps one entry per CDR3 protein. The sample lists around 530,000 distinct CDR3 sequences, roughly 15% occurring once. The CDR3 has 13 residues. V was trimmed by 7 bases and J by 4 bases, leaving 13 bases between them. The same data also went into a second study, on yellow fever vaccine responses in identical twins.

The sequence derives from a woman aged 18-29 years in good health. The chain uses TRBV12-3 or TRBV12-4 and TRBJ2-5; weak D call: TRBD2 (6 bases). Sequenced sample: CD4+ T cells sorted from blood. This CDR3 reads CASTRTTAETQYF. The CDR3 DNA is TGTGCCAGCACCCGGACTACGGCAGAGACCCAGTACTTC.